Listed here are 5 T cell receptor beta chains from one sample, sequenced in a study of identical twins. Each CDR3 protein gets one entry after TCRdb re-called the 5' RACE reads with MiXCR. The sample contains around 240,000 distinct CDR3 sequences, about 7% of which appear only once. Another study also made use of these data, one on yellow fever vaccine responses in identical twins.

Material: memory (CD45RO+) T cells sorted from blood. Receptors were obtained from a woman aged 18-29 years in good health.

This clonotype was seen many times. This chain connects TRBV6-1 to TRBJ1-4, with TRBD1 matching 10 bases. After removal of 5 bases from V and 8 bases from J, the junction contained 5 bases not matched to a gene. The CDR3 runs 14 residues. Germline loops: CDR1 MNHNS, CDR2 SASEGT. In nucleotides, the CDR3 is TGTGCCAGCAGTAGGGACAGGGGAGGCGAAAAACTGTTTTTT. Translating it yields CASSRDRGGEKLFF.

The V gene is TRBV6-2 or TRBV6-3, the J gene TRBJ2-3, with D possibly TRBD1 on 5 matching bases. The V end lost 3 bases, the J end lost 3 bases, and 7 bases lay between the germline ends. The CDR3 loop spans 13 amino acids. Germline V gives CDR1 MNHEY, CDR2 SVGEGT. CDR3 coding DNA: TGTGCCAGCAGTTATGCAGGGACAGATACGCAGTATTTT. It encodes CASSYAGTDTQYF.

The V gene is TRBV6-1, the J gene TRBJ2-1; 12 nucleotides agree with TRBD2. CDR3 length: 19 residues. The germline V gene encodes CDR1 MNHNS and CDR2 SASEGT. The trim removed 6 bases at V and 0 bases at J, leaving 12 bases unmatched. Here the CDR3 reads CASRRLAGETQSSYNEQFF. DNA of the CDR3: TGTGCCAGCAGGCGACTAGCGGGAGAAACGCAGAGCTCCTACAATGAGCAGTTCTTC.

This clonotype was seen repeatedly, ten times or more. The chain employs TRBV20-1 and TRBJ2-1, with D perhaps TRBD1 or TRBD2 (6 bases each). Germline assignment: CDR1 DFQATT and CDR2 SNEGSKA (reference sequence). The CDR3 has 12 amino acids. The CDR3 is CRGGGDYNEQFF. In nucleotides, the CDR3 is TGCAGGGGGGGCGGAGACTACAATGAGCAGTTCTTC.

This clonotype was seen a handful of times. The rearrangement links TRBV29-1 to TRBJ2-1; D remains ambiguous. Trimming removed 4 bases at V and 8 bases at J, with 9 bases between. CDR3 length equals 11 residues. Germline V gives CDR1 SQVTM, CDR2 ANQGSEA. The CDR3: CSVGPGDEQFF. The CDR3 DNA is TGCAGCGTTGGACCCGGCGATGAGCAGTTCTTC.